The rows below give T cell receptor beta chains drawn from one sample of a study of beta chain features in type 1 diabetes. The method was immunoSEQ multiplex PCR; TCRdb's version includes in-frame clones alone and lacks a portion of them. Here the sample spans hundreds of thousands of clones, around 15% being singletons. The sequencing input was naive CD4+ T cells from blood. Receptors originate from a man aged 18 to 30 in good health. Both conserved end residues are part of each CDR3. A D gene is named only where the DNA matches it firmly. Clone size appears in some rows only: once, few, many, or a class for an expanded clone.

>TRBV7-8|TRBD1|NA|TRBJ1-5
CASSLGRRDRSNQPQHF
TGTGCCAGCAGCTTAGGACGGCGGGACAGGAGCAATCAGCCCCAGCATTTT
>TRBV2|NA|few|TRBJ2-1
CASRVPGSFSNEQFF
TGTGCCAGCAGGGTACCGGGATCCTTCTCCAATGAGCAGTTCTTC
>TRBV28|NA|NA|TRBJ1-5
CASKTVYQPQHF
TGTGCCAGCAAGACTGTCTATCAGCCCCAGCATTTT
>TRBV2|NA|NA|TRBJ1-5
CASGQGSNQPQHF
TGTGCCAGCGGGCAGGGTAGCAATCAGCCCCAGCATTTT
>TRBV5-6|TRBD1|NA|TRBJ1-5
CASSFLTGASDQPQHF
TGTGCCAGCAGCTTTTTGACAGGGGCCTCCGATCAGCCCCAGCATTTT
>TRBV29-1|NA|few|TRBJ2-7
CSAQYGSPSVQYF
TGCAGCGCCCAGTATGGGTCACCCTCCGTTCAGTACTTC
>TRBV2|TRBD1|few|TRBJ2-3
CASRGTAGSTDTQYF
TGTGCCAGCAGGGGGACAGCTGGGAGCACAGATACGCAGTATTTT
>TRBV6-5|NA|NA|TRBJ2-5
CASSYSTSGETQYF
TGTGCCAGCAGTTACTCGACTAGTGGGGAGACCCAGTACTTC
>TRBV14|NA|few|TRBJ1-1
CASNPGSTEAFF
TGTGCCAGCAACCCGGGTAGCACTGAAGCTTTCTTT
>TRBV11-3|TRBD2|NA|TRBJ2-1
CASSLGAGGPHNEQFF
TGTGCCAGCAGCTTAGGGGCGGGAGGGCCGCACAATGAGCAGTTCTTC
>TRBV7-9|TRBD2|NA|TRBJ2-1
CASSLGASGSYNEQFF
TGTGCCAGCAGCTTAGGAGCTAGCGGGAGCTACAATGAGCAGTTCTTC
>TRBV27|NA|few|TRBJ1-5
CASSVLTGDFNQPQHF
TGTGCCAGCAGTGTGCTTACGGGGGACTTCAATCAGCCCCAGCATTTT
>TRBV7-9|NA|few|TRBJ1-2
CASSYTQGGDYGYTF
TGTGCCAGCAGCTACACTCAGGGAGGGGACTATGGCTACACCTTC
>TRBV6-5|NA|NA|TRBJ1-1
CASRRSGGFTEAFF
TGTGCCAGCAGGAGATCCGGAGGGTTCACTGAAGCTTTCTTT
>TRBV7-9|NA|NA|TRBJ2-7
CASSLVVTRYEQYF
TGTGCCAGCAGCTTGGTTGTCACTCGCTACGAGCAGTACTTC
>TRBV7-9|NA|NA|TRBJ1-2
CASSEGRMGGYGYTF
TGTGCCAGCAGCGAGGGGAGAATGGGAGGCTATGGCTACACCTTC
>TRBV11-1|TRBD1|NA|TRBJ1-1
CASSFWTGVLNTEAFF
TGTGCCAGCAGCTTCTGGACAGGGGTATTGAACACTGAAGCTTTCTTT
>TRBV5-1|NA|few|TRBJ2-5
CASSLHDGQETQYF
TGCGCCAGCAGCTTGCACGACGGGCAAGAGACCCAGTACTTC
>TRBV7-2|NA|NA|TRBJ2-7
CASSLALLWSEQYF
TGTGCCAGCAGCTTAGCCCTTCTTTGGAGCGAGCAGTACTTC
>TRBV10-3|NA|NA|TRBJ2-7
CAISAGRGFGDEQYF
TGTGCCATCAGTGCGGGACGGGGGTTCGGTGACGAGCAGTACTTC
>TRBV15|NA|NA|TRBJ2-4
CATSRIQGGGRTPKNIQYF
TGTGCCACCAGCAGAATACAGGGCGGCGGGAGAACCCCCAAAAACATTCAGTACTTC
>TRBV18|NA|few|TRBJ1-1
CASSKDVRPAFF
TGTGCCAGCTCAAAGGACGTACGACCAGCTTTCTTT
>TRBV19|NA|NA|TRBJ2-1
CASSKQVLGNEQFF
TGTGCCAGTAGTAAACAGGTTTTGGGGAATGAGCAGTTCTTC
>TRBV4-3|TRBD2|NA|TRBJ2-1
CASRRSGSTYNEQFF
TGCGCCAGCAGGCGTAGCGGGAGTACGTACAATGAGCAGTTCTTC
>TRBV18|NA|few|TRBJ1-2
CASSPPGRPFSNYGYTF
TGTGCCAGCTCACCGCCAGGCCGTCCCTTCTCTAACTATGGCTACACCTTC
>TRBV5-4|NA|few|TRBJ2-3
CASSPRDWGTDTQYF
TGTGCCAGCAGCCCACGGGATTGGGGCACAGATACGCAGTATTTT
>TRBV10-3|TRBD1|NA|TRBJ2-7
CAITDRFGQEHHEQYF
TGTGCCATCACAGACAGATTCGGACAGGAGCACCACGAGCAGTACTTC
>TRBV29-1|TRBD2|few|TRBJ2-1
CSVGSREGLYNEQFF
TGCAGCGTTGGTTCCCGGGAGGGCCTCTACAATGAGCAGTTCTTC
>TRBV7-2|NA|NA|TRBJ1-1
CASSIVQGSTEAFF
TGTGCCAGCAGCATTGTCCAGGGGTCCACTGAAGCTTTCTTT
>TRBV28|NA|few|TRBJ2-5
CASSLWGRETQYF
TGTGCCAGCAGTTTATGGGGAAGGGAGACCCAGTACTTC
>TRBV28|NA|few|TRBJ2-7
CASSFSGEQYF
TGTGCCAGCAGTTTTTCTGGGGAGCAGTACTTC
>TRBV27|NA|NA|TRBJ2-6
CASKHQGAGYSGANVLTF
TGTGCCAGCAAGCATCAGGGCGCAGGTTATTCTGGGGCCAACGTCCTGACTTTC
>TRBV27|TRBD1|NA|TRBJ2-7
CASSLLGTGSYEQYF
TGTGCCAGCAGTTTATTGGGGACAGGGTCCTACGAGCAGTACTTC
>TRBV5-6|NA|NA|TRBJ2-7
CASSSLGGISYEQYF
TGTGCCAGCAGCTCCCTTGGCGGGATCTCCTACGAGCAGTACTTC
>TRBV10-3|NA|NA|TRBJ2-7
CAISERWSSVNEQYF
TGTGCCATCAGTGAAAGGTGGTCTAGCGTTAACGAGCAGTACTTC
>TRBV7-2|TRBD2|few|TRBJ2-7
CASSLVSTSGKYEQYF
TGTGCCAGCAGCTTAGTGTCGACTAGCGGGAAGTACGAGCAGTACTTC
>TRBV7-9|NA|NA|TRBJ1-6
CASSFQGGNSPLHF
TGTGCCAGCAGTTTCCAGGGTGGAAATTCACCCCTCCACTTT
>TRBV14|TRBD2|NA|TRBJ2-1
CASSQAGLAGAKSYNEQFF
TGTGCCAGCAGCCAAGCCGGACTAGCGGGAGCTAAATCCTACAATGAGCAGTTCTTC
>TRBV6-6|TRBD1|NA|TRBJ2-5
CASSPEYRGQETQYF
TGTGCCAGCAGTCCCGAGTACAGGGGGCAAGAGACCCAGTACTTC
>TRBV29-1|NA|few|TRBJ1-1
CSVRGRMNTEAFF
TGCAGCGTCCGGGGACGGATGAACACTGAAGCTTTCTTT
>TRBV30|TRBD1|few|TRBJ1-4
CAWRTGILATNEKLFF
TGTGCCTGGAGGACAGGGATTCTTGCAACTAATGAAAAACTGTTTTTT
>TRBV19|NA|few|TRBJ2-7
CASSITGTLQNEQYF
TGTGCCAGTAGTATAACCGGGACATTACAAAATGAGCAGTACTTC
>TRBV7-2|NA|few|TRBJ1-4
CASSLRGAGEKLFF
TGTGCCAGCAGCCTCAGGGGCGCTGGTGAAAAACTGTTTTTT
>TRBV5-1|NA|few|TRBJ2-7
CASSLPYRAGEQYF
TGCGCCAGCAGCTTACCCTACAGGGCCGGCGAGCAGTACTTC
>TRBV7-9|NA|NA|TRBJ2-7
CASSPLGYEQYF
TGTGCCAGCAGCCCGCTCGGCTACGAGCAGTACTTC
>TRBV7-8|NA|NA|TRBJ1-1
CASSLTLLRARGGTEAFF
TGTGCCAGCAGCTTGACTTTACTGCGGGCCCGGGGTGGCACTGAAGCTTTCTTT
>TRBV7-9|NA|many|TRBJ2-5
CASSPTGNGETQYF
TGTGCCAGCAGCCCAACAGGGAATGGAGAGACCCAGTACTTC